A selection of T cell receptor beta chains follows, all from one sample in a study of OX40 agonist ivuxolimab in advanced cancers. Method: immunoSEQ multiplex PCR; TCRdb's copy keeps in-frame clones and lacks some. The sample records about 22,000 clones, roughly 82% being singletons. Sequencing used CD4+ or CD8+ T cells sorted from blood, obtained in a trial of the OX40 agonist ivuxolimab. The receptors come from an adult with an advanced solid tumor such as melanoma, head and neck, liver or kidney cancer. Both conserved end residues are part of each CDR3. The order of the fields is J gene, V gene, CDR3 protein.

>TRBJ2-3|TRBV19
CASSIVPAGAPGDTQYF
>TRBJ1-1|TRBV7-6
CASSNREGGRAEAFF
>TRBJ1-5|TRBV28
CASTSDRSGGGNQPQHF
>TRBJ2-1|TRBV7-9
CASRSPGTHYYNEQFF
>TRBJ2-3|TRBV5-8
CASTDPSTDTQYF
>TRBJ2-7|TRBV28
CASSLRGAHPQYF
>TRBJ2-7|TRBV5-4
CASSLGAGGFEQYF
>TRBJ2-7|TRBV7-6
CASSLEGLAREQYF
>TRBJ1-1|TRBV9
CASSPQLGWENTEAFF
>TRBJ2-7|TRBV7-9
CASSFGPTYEQYF
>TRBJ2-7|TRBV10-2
CASSELGAGPVSYEQYF
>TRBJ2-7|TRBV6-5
CASRLSSGRYEQYF
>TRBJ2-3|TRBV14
CASSQDVGLGTDTQYF
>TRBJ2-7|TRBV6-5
CASSPRGDSYEQYF
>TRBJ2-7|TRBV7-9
CASSHSGTSLGEQYF
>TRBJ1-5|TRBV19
CASSIQSHSNQPQHF
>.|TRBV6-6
CASSPLGGTAYEQYF
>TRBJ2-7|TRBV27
CASSWGRGSYEQYF
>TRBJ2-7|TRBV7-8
CASSSDTSYEQYF
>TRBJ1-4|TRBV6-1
CATQWGAPTNEKLFF
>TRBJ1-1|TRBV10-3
CAISEDRGLGNTEAFF
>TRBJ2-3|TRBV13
CASSLVTSGLDTQYF
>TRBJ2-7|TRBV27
CASSLFGGPEQYF
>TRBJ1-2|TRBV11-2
CASSLGYPGTHKIYGYTF
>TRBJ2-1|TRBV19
CASSSRRQGLDEQFF
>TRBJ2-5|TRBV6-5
CASSYSGLAGETQYF
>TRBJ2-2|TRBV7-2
CASSPWNTGELFF
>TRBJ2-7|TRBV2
CASNSGTSGRLGSYEQYF
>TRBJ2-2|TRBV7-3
CASSSSTGNTGELFF
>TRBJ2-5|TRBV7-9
CASSTTSEFQETQYF
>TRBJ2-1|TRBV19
CASSIGQGWGEQFF
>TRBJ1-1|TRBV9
CASSVGMNTEAFF
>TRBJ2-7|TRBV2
CASSGNRQGIPYEQYF
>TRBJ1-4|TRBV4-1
CATTRDGFPTNEKLFF
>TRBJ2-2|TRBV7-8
CASSSRGPGELFF